What follows is one TCR beta chain and its context. What it recognizes is unknown. This record belongs to a study of PD-L1 blockade in urothelial cancer. Overall study context: Timepoints chosen for blood analysis were 3 weeks (second dose) and 6 weeks after treatment start.

Repertoires were generated with immunoSEQ multiplex PCR, while TCRdb's copy carries only in-frame clones and drops some. The repertoire has under 55,000 clones, approximately 79% of them found once; the top ten carry about 3%. Germline V gene data show CDR1 as LNHDA and CDR2 as SQIVND (reference sequence). The V segment lost 5 bases and the J segment 2 bases; nucleotides outside the gene matches: 8. CDR3 length equals 15 residues. General observations from the study: In blood sampled pretreatment, TCR clonality below the median predicted better survival.

The time point denotes: pretreatment peripheral blood. The chain uses TRBV19 and TRBJ2-7; 8 bases fit TRBD2. Sequenced material: PBMCs, taken around atezolizumab (anti-PD-L1) treatment. The TCR sequence derives from a man in his sixties or seventies with urothelial cancer. The chain's CDR3 is CASSSRLAPPYEQYF. CDR3 DNA sequence: TGTGCCAGTAGTTCTAGACTAGCGCCTCCCTACGAGCAGTACTTC.